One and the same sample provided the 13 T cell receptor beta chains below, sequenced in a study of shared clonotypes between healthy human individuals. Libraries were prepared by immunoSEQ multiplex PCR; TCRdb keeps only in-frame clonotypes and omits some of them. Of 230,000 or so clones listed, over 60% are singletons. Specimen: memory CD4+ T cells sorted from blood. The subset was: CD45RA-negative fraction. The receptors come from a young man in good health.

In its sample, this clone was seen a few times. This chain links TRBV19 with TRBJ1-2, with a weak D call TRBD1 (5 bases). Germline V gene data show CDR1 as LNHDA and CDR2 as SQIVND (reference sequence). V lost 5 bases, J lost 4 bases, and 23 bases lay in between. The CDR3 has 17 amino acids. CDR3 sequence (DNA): TGTGCCAGTAGTGGATATGTTGGAGGGACGGTTCGCTATGGCTACACCTTC. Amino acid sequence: CASSGYVGGTVRYGYTF. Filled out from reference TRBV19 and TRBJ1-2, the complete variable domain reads DGGITQSPKYLFRKEGQNVTLSCEQNLNHDAMYWYRQDPGQGLRLIYYSQIVNDFQKGDIAEGYSVSREKKESFPLTVTSAQKNPTAFYLCASSGYVGGTVRYGYTFGSGTRLTVV.

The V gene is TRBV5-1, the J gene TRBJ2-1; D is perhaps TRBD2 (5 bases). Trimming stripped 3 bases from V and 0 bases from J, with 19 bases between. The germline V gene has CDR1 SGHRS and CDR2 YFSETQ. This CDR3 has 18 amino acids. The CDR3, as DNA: TGCGCCAGCAGCTGGCCTGTCGGGGAATTCGGCTCCTACAATGAGCAGTTCTTC. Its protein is CASSWPVGEFGSYNEQFF. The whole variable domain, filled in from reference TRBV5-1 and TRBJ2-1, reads KAGVTQTPRYLIKTRGQQVTLSCSPISGHRSVSWYQQTPGQGLQFLFEYFSETQRNKGNFPGRFSGRQFSNSRSEMNVSTLELGDSALYLCASSWPVGEFGSYNEQFFGPGTRLTVL.

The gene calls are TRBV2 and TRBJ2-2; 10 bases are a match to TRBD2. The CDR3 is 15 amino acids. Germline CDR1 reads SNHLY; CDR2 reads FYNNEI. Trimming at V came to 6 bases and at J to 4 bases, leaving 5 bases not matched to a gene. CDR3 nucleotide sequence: TGTGCCAGCAGAGCTAGCGGGAGTGGCACCGGGGAGCTGTTTTTT. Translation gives CASRASGSGTGELFF.

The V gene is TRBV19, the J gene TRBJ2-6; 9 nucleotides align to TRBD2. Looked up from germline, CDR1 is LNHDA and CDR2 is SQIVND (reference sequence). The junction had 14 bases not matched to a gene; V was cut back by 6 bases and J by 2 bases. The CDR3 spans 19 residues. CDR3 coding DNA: TGTGCCAGTAGGATTAGCGGGAGAACTTCATGGGCTGGGGCCAACGTCCTGACTTTC. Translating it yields CASRISGRTSWAGANVLTF. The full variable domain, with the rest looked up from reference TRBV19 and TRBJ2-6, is DGGITQSPKYLFRKEGQNVTLSCEQNLNHDAMYWYRQDPGQGLRLIYYSQIVNDFQKGDIAEGYSVSREKKESFPLTVTSAQKNPTAFYLCASRISGRTSWAGANVLTFGAGSRLTVL.

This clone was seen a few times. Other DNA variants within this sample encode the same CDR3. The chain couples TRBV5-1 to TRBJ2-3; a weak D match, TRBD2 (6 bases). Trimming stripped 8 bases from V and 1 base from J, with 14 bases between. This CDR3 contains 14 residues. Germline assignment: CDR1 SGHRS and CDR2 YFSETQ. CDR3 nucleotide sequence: TGCGCCAGTTCCGGGAGAGAGGGCACAGATACGCAGTATTTT. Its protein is CASSGREGTDTQYF.

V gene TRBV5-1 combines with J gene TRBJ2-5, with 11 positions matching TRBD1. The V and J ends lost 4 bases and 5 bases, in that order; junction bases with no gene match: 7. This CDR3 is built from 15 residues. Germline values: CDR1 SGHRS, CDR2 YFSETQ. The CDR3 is CASSPWDRGEETQYF. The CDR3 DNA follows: TGCGCCAGCAGCCCCTGGGACAGGGGGGAGGAGACCCAGTACTTC.

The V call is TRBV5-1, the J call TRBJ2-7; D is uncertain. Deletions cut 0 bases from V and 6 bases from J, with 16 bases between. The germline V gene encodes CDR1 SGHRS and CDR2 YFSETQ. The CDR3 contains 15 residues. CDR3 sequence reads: CASSLEGTVHREQYF. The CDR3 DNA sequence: TGCGCCAGCAGCTTGGAGGGTACAGTGCATCGCGAGCAGTACTTC.

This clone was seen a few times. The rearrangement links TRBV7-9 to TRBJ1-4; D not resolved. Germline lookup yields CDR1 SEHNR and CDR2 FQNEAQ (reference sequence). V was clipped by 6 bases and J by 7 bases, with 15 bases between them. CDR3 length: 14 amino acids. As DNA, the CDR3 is TGTGCCAGCAGTAGGGCGAGGAACGGTGAAAAACTGTTTTTT. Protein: CASSRARNGEKLFF.

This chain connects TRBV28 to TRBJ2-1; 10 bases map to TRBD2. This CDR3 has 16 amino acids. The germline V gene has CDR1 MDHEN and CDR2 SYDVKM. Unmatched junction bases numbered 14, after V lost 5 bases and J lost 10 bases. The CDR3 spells CASSPGGSGGRGEQFF. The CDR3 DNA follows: TGTGCCAGCAGTCCAGGAGGTAGCGGGGGGCGGGGAGAGCAGTTCTTC.

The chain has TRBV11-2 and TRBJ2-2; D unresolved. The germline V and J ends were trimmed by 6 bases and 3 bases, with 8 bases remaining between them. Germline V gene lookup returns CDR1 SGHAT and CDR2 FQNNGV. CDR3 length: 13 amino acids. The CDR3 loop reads CASSSRHTGELFF. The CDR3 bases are TGTGCCAGCAGTTCCCGACACACCGGGGAGCTGTTTTTT. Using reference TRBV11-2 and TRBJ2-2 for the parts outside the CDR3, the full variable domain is EAGVAQSPRYKIIEKRQSVAFWCNPISGHATLYWYQQILGQGPKLLIQFQNNGVVDDSQLPKDRFSAERLKGVDSTLKIQPAKLEDSAVYLCASSSRHTGELFFGEGSRLTVL.

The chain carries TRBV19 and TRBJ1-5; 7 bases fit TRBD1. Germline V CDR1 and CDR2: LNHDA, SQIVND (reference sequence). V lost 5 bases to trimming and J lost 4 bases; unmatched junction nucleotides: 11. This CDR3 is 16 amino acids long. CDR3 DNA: TGTGCCAGTAGTGCCAACTCCGCAGGGGGGAATCAGCCCCAGCATTTT. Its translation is CASSANSAGGNQPQHF.

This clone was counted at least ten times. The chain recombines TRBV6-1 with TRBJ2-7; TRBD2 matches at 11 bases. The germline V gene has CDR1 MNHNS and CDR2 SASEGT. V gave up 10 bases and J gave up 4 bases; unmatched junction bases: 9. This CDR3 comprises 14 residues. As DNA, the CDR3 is TGTGCCACGGTTCGGACTAGCGGGTCTTACGAGCAGTACTTC. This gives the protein CATVRTSGSYEQYF.

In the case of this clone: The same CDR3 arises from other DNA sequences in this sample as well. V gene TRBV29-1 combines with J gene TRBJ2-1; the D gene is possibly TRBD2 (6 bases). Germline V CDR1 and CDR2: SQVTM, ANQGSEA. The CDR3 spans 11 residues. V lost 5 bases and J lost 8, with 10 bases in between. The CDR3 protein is CSVTSSDEQFF. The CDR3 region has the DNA TGCAGCGTTACTAGCAGCGATGAGCAGTTCTTC.